Each of the 22 T cell receptor beta chains below was sequenced from the same sample in a study of cytomegalovirus exposure and HLA in healthy donors. Sequencing used immunoSEQ multiplex PCR; TCRdb keeps in-frame clones, though not all of them. The table has about 130,000 clones, about 88% seen once. Material: PBMCs. Receptor source: a woman aged 18-30 years in good health and CMV-seronegative.

CDR3 sequence (DNA): TGTGCCTCCTGGACAGGAGCCTACGAGCAGTACTTC. It encodes CASWTGAYEQYF. The chain couples TRBV6-5 to TRBJ2-7; 7 nucleotides align to TRBD1. Germline V gene lookup returns CDR1 MNHEY and CDR2 SVGAGI. The CDR3 extends over 12 amino acids. Germline trimming cut 11 bases from V and 2 bases from J; bases unmatched to any gene: 6.

The chain links TRBV7-6 to TRBJ2-7, with D maybe TRBD2 (6 bases). V lost 3 bases and J 5 bases, leaving 11 bases between the germline ends. The length of the CDR3 is 13 residues. The V gene's germline CDR1 is SGHVS and CDR2 FNYEAQ. This CDR3 reads CASSLGPGDEQYV. In DNA form, the CDR3 reads TGTGCCAGCAGCTTGGGACCGGGGGACGAGCAGTACGTC.

This chain joins TRBV28 and TRBJ2-7; 7 bases match TRBD1. V lost 4 bases to trimming and J lost 0 bases; unmatched junction nucleotides: 9. Germline V gene sequence: CDR1 MDHEN, CDR2 SYDVKM. The CDR3 consists of 16 residues. CDR3 in DNA: TGTGCCAGCAGTTCCCCTGGACAGGCTGACTCCTACGAGCAGTACTTC. This sequence encodes CASSSPGQADSYEQYF.

This clone was observed a few times. J is TRBJ2-3 and V is TRBV6-5; TRBD2 matches 13 bases. Trimming cost V 6 bases and J 4 bases; bases outside gene matches: 7. Per germline, CDR1 MNHEY and CDR2 SVGAGI. The CDR3 loop spans 16 amino acids. CDR3 sequence (DNA): TGTGCCAGCAGCTACCGACTAGCGGGGGGAGCAGATACGCAGTATTTT. Translated: CASSYRLAGGADTQYF.

The rearrangement links TRBV30 to TRBJ2-1; TRBD2 matches 11 bases. CDR1 is GTSNPN, CDR2 SVGIG, per germline (reference sequence). The junction had 10 bases not matched to a gene; V was cut back by 2 bases and J by 7 bases. This CDR3 contains 16 residues. The CDR3 coding sequence is TGTGCCTGGAGTTTAGCACTAGCGGGGGAGATTAATGAGCAGTTCTTC. This gives the protein CAWSLALAGEINEQFF.

The chain employs TRBV5-1 and TRBJ2-3; maybe TRBD2 (5 bases). Germline V lookup: CDR1 SGHRS, CDR2 YFSETQ. V was shortened by 0 bases and J by 2 bases, with 13 bases between the two germline ends. This CDR3 is 16 amino acids long. In DNA, the CDR3 is TGCGCCAGCAGCTTGGCCAGCGGAATTACCACAGATACGCAGTATTTT. Protein sequence: CASSLASGITTDTQYF. The full variable domain, in which reference TRBV5-1 and TRBJ2-3 provide the parts outside the CDR3, is KAGVTQTPRYLIKTRGQQVTLSCSPISGHRSVSWYQQTPGQGLQFLFEYFSETQRNKGNFPGRFSGRQFSNSRSEMNVSTLELGDSALYLCASSLASGITTDTQYFGPGTRLTVL.

The rearrangement uses TRBV5-1 and TRBJ2-7; a possible D gene is TRBD2 (6 bases). The CDR3 has 14 amino acids. The V end lost 6 bases, the J end lost 2 bases, and 15 bases lay between the germline ends. The V gene's germline CDR1 is SGHRS and CDR2 YFSETQ. The CDR3 DNA follows: TGCGCCAGCAATCCAGCGGGTGACACCTACGAGCAGTACTTC. Translation: CASNPAGDTYEQYF.

V is TRBV30 and J is TRBJ2-3; tentatively, D is TRBD1 (6 bases). Germline values: CDR1 GTSNPN, CDR2 SVGIG (reference sequence). There are 15 residues in the CDR3. Trimming stripped 0 bases from V and 0 bases from J, with 10 bases between. CDR3 loop: CAWSVGTSSTDTQYF. CDR3 nucleotides: TGTGCCTGGAGTGTGGGGACATCTAGCACAGATACGCAGTATTTT.

The V gene is TRBV18, the J gene TRBJ1-1; the match to TRBD1 covers 7 bases. After removal of 1 base from V and 0 bases from J, the junction contained 8 bases not matched to a gene. CDR1 is KGHSH, CDR2 LQKENI, per germline. The CDR3 runs 17 residues. CDR3 DNA sequence: TGTGCCAGCTCACCACTCCCCCAGGGGGGCCTGAACACTGAAGCTTTCTTT. This translates into CASSPLPQGGLNTEAFF. The complete variable domain, with remaining parts taken from reference TRBV18 and TRBJ1-1, reads NAGVMQNPRHLVRRRGQEARLRCSPMKGHSHVYWYRQLPEEGLKFMVYLQKENIIDESGMPKERFSAEFPKEGPSILRIQQVVRGDSAAYFCASSPLPQGGLNTEAFFGQGTRLTVV.

The rearrangement links TRBV29-1 to TRBJ2-6, with 8 bases that match TRBD1. V gave up 7 bases and J gave up 1 base; unmatched junction bases: 12. Per the germline V gene, CDR1 is SQVTM and CDR2 is ANQGSEA. This CDR3 contains 17 residues. The CDR3 reads CSAIAGTGASGANVLTF. In DNA form, the CDR3 reads TGCAGCGCCATAGCCGGGACAGGAGCATCTGGGGCCAACGTCCTGACTTTC.

This chain uses TRBV6-5 with TRBJ2-3; 8 bases match TRBD1. There are 14 residues in the CDR3. Germline V gene sequence: CDR1 MNHEY, CDR2 SVGAGI. V was pared by 2 bases and J by 3 bases, with 1 base of the junction left unmatched. DNA of the CDR3: TGTGCCAGCAGTTACCAGGGGGCGACAGATACGCAGTATTTT. Its translation: CASSYQGATDTQYF.

The chain has TRBV4-1 and TRBJ1-1, with D unclear. V was clipped by 3 bases and J by 1 base, with 9 bases between them. CDR3 size: 14 residues. Germline V lookup: CDR1 MGHRA, CDR2 YSYEKL. The CDR3 nucleotides read TGCGCCAGCAGCCAGCCAGAATCGAACACTGAAGCTTTCTTT. This encodes CASSQPESNTEAFF.

The chain carries TRBV5-4 and TRBJ2-3; weak D call: TRBD1 (5 bases). Germline CDR1 is SGHNT and CDR2 is YYREEE (reference sequence). This CDR3 is 14 amino acids long. V was shortened by 2 bases and J by 4 bases, with 11 bases between the two germline ends. DNA for the CDR3: TGTGCCAGCAGCTTAGGGGATCTAGCAGATACGCAGTATTTT. This sequence encodes CASSLGDLADTQYF.

The chain recombines TRBV4-2 with TRBJ2-5, with 9 bases matching TRBD1. The V gene's germline CDR1 is LGHNA and CDR2 YNFKEQ. The CDR3 runs to 17 residues. The junction had 11 bases not matched to a gene; V was cut back by 4 bases and J by 2 bases. The CDR3 DNA reads as TGTGCCAGCAGCCCGAGAACAGGGGGCCAGAGACAAGAGACCCAGTACTTC. Protein product: CASSPRTGGQRQETQYF.

This clone has just one count. V is TRBV19 and J is TRBJ1-3; unclear D gene. Trimming stripped 5 bases from V and 0 bases from J, with 8 bases between. CDR1 LNHDA and CDR2 SQIVND come from the germline V gene (reference sequence). The CDR3 is 14 amino acids. Here the CDR3 reads CASSWATSGNTIYF. The CDR3 coding sequence is TGTGCCAGTAGTTGGGCGACCTCTGGAAACACCATATATTTT.

The rearrangement links TRBV6-5 to TRBJ2-3, with 11 bases that match TRBD2. Germline V lookup: CDR1 MNHEY, CDR2 SVGAGI. This CDR3 has 13 residues. The CDR3 coding sequence is TGTGTCACGACTAGCGGGGGCACAGATACGCAGTATTTT. The encoded protein is CVTTSGGTDTQYF.

This clone was observed a single time. The chain uses TRBV30 and TRBJ2-3; the D gene is possibly TRBD2 (5 bases). This CDR3 is built from 14 residues. Germline assignment: CDR1 GTSNPN and CDR2 SVGIG (reference sequence). The V gene lost 0 bases and the J gene lost 6 bases, with 13 bases spanning the gap. The CDR3 here is CAWSVRLASDTQYF. CDR3 in DNA: TGTGCCTGGAGTGTAAGGCTAGCATCTGATACGCAGTATTTT.

The chain is built from TRBV6-1 and TRBJ1-2; D is perhaps TRBD1 (6 bases). This CDR3 spans 15 amino acids. The V end lost 2 bases, the J end lost 4 bases, and 14 bases lay between the germline ends. Germline values: CDR1 MNHNS, CDR2 SASEGT. CDR3 DNA: TGTGCCAGCAGTGAAACAGGGTGGGGGCCCTATGGCTACACCTTC. Amino acid sequence: CASSETGWGPYGYTF.

This clone was counted a few times. The chain employs TRBV6-5 and TRBJ1-2, with a tentative D call TRBD1 (6 bases). The CDR3 covers 15 residues. Between the trimmed V and J ends, which lost 2 bases and 6 bases, there was a span of 16 bases. In germline, CDR1 is MNHEY, CDR2 SVGAGI. Here the CDR3 reads CASSYRGGGANGYTF. The CDR3 DNA sequence: TGTGCCAGCAGTTACCGAGGGGGGGGCGCAAATGGCTACACCTTC.

The genes are TRBV19 and TRBJ1-6; D gene uncertain. Germline values: CDR1 LNHDA, CDR2 SQIVND (reference sequence). V lost 7 bases to trimming and J lost 9 bases, with 22 bases between them. The CDR3 loop spans 16 amino acids. The DNA of the CDR3 is TGTGCCAGTACCCCTAAGTGGTTGACTCAAGGTTCACCCCTCCACTTT. Its protein product is CASTPKWLTQGSPLHF.

This CDR3 reads CASSLEPDTQYF. The CDR3 DNA sequence: TGCGCCAGCAGTTTGGAGCCAGATACGCAGTATTTT. The gene calls are TRBV10-1 and TRBJ2-3; no firm D call. The CDR3 sequence is 12 residues long. The ends were cut back, 5 bases at V and 4 bases at J, with 7 bases in the middle. The germline V gene has CDR1 WNHNN and CDR2 SYGVQD (reference sequence).

The chain recombines TRBV5-8 with TRBJ1-1; possible D gene TRBD1, 5 bases. Looked up from germline, CDR1 is SGHTS and CDR2 is YDEGEE. V was clipped by 2 bases and J by 3 bases, with 17 bases between them. CDR3 length equals 16 residues. This CDR3 is CASSLRGHYWDTEAFF. The DNA for the CDR3 is TGTGCCAGCAGCTTAAGGGGCCACTACTGGGACACTGAAGCTTTCTTT.